These 28 T cell receptor beta chains were sequenced from one sample in a study. One entry per CDR3 protein results from TCRdb running MiXCR on the RT-PCR reads. Among more than 600,000 distinct CDR3 sequences listed, approximately 15% were seen once. The sample taken for sequencing was memory CD4+ T cells from blood. These receptor sequences come from a female donor in good health, serving as a healthy control.

This clonotype was detected many times. This chain links TRBV15 with TRBJ2-3, with D perhaps TRBD2 (5 bases). Per the germline V gene, CDR1 is LNHNV and CDR2 is YYDKDF (reference sequence). The CDR3 runs 15 residues. Trimming took 4 bases from V and 2 from J, leaving 13 bases between them. CDR3 in DNA: TGTGCCACCAGCACCGAGCGGAGGCCCACAGATACGCAGTATTTT. Encoded protein: CATSTERRPTDTQYF.

This clonotype was observed a handful of times. This sequence joins TRBV9 and TRBJ1-6; no firm D call. Trimming pared 6 bases from V and 7 bases from J, leaving 5 bases between. This CDR3 contains 11 residues. Germline V CDR1 and CDR2: SGDLS, YYNGEE. The DNA for the CDR3 is TGTGCCAGCAAGTGGAATTCACCCCTCCACTTT. Its protein product is CASKWNSPLHF.

The chain carries TRBV12-3 or TRBV12-4 and TRBJ2-1, with D maybe TRBD2 (6 bases). The CDR3 is made up of 13 amino acids. Trimming cost V 8 bases and J 4 bases, with 12 bases left between them. The CDR3 DNA reads TGTGCCAGCGGCTTGACTAGTTACAATGAGCAGTTCTTC. It codes for CASGLTSYNEQFF.

This clonotype has a count of ten or more. CDR3 amino acids: CAISEQRRNTGELFF. DNA for the CDR3: TGTGCCATCAGTGAGCAGCGGAGGAACACCGGGGAGCTGTTTTTT. This sequence joins TRBV10-3 and TRBJ2-2; tentative D call: TRBD2 (5 bases). Per the germline V gene, CDR1 is ENHRY and CDR2 is SYGVKD. The CDR3 is made up of 15 amino acids. The V and J ends lost 2 bases and 1 base respectively, with 8 bases between them.

This clonotype was observed a handful of times. The chain uses TRBV5-1 and TRBJ1-2; D is unclear. The CDR3 consists of 13 residues. The germline V gene has CDR1 SGHRS and CDR2 YFSETQ. V shed 5 bases and J shed 6 bases, with 14 bases lying between them. The CDR3 reads CASRNSPEDGYTF. CDR3 DNA sequence: TGCGCCAGCAGGAATAGTCCGGAGGATGGCTACACCTTC.

This clonotype was seen at least ten times. This chain links TRBV5-1 with TRBJ2-7, with 12 bases fitting TRBD2. V lost 2 bases and J lost 6; bases outside the gene matches: 6. CDR3 length: 15 amino acids. The germline V gene has CDR1 SGHRS and CDR2 YFSETQ. CDR3 in amino acids: CASSLLAGGGSEQYF. DNA for the CDR3: TGCGCCAGCAGCTTACTAGCGGGGGGAGGTTCCGAGCAGTACTTC. Together with reference TRBV5-1 and TRBJ2-7, the CDR3 gives the full variable domain: KAGVTQTPRYLIKTRGQQVTLSCSPISGHRSVSWYQQTPGQGLQFLFEYFSETQRNKGNFPGRFSGRQFSNSRSEMNVSTLELGDSALYLCASSLLAGGGSEQYFGPGTRLTVT.

The chain links TRBV7-9 to TRBJ1-1; weak D call: TRBD1 (5 bases). CDR3 size: 15 residues. Trimming cost V 6 bases and J 0 bases, with 14 bases left between them. Germline-derived CDR1 and CDR2 are SEHNR and FQNEAQ (reference sequence). CDR3 DNA: TGTGCCAGCAGTAAACCAGGGAACATGAACACTGAAGCTTTCTTT. Translating gives CASSKPGNMNTEAFF.

The chain links TRBV15 to TRBJ2-2; 9 bases fit TRBD1. V was clipped by 3 bases and J by 4 bases; unmatched bases: 0. The CDR3 spans 14 residues. Per the germline V gene, CDR1 is LNHNV and CDR2 is YYDKDF (reference sequence). CDR3 coding DNA: TGTGCCACCAGCAGGGACAGGGGCACCGGGGAGCTGTTTTTT. This translates into CATSRDRGTGELFF.

This clonotype has a handful of counts. V is TRBV2 and J is TRBJ1-2; D is uncertain. The CDR3 is 12 residues long. Germline lookup yields CDR1 SNHLY and CDR2 FYNNEI. Deletions cut 2 bases from V and 4 bases from J, with 5 bases between. CDR3: CASSENTYGYTF. The CDR3 region has the DNA TGTGCCAGCAGTGAAAACACCTATGGCTACACCTTC.

This clonotype was picked up a small number of times. The rearrangement links TRBV7-2 to TRBJ1-5; no clear D gene. The germline gives CDR1 SGHTA, CDR2 FQGNSA. The germline V and J ends were trimmed by 2 bases and 0 bases, with 8 bases remaining between them. The CDR3 loop spans 15 amino acids. CDR3 sequence: CASSLNVGSNQPQHF. The CDR3 nucleotides read TGTGCCAGCAGCTTAAACGTGGGTAGCAATCAGCCCCAGCATTTT.

Note on this clonotype: This may stem from a read error, because a much larger clone lies one nucleotide away. V usage is TRBV4-1 and J usage is TRBJ1-2; D perhaps matches TRBD1 (6 bases). This CDR3 comprises 16 residues. CDR1 and CDR2 (germline): MGHRA, YSYEKL. In nucleotides, the CDR3 is TGCGCCAGCAGCCAAGCGGACAGAACGATTAACCATGGCTACACCTTC. As protein: CASSQADRTINHGYTF.

This clonotype was observed at least ten times. The gene calls are TRBV10-3 and TRBJ2-7; D may be TRBD2 (6 bases). Trimming left V 11 bases short and J 1 base short, with 21 bases between. CDR1 is ENHRY, CDR2 SYGVKD, per germline. The CDR3 is 15 amino acids. CDR3 protein: CAVAGRDSSSYEQYF. CDR3 coding DNA: TGTGCCGTCGCGGGGCGAGACAGCTCTTCCTACGAGCAGTACTTC.

J is TRBJ2-3 and V is TRBV24-1, with 10 positions matching TRBD2. The junction had 6 bases not matched to a gene; V was cut back by 3 bases and J by 4 bases. The length of the CDR3 is 16 residues. The germline gives CDR1 KGHDR, CDR2 SFDVKD. In DNA, the CDR3 is TGTGCCACCAGTGATGGACTAGCGGAATATTCAGATACGCAGTATTTT. The encoded protein is CATSDGLAEYSDTQYF.

This clonotype was observed a handful of times. The V call is TRBV20-1, the J call TRBJ2-7, with D uncertain. The CDR3 sequence is 11 residues long. Germline V gene data show CDR1 as DFQATT and CDR2 as SNEGSKA (reference sequence). The V and J ends lost 0 bases and 7 bases respectively, with 7 bases between them. DNA for the CDR3: TGCAGTGCTAGAGATCAGAGAGAGCAGTACTTC. Its protein is CSARDQREQYF.

The rearrangement links TRBV5-1 to TRBJ1-1; D is possibly TRBD1 (5 bases). Trimming left V 9 bases short and J 0 bases short, with 18 bases between. Germline-derived CDR1 and CDR2 are SGHRS and YFSETQ. This CDR3 contains 15 residues. The CDR3 is CANLRDRFMNTEAFF. In nucleotides, the CDR3 is TGCGCCAACCTCCGGGACCGCTTTATGAACACTGAAGCTTTCTTT.

The chain carries TRBV6-2 or TRBV6-3 and TRBJ2-5; 11 bases are shared with TRBD2. This CDR3 spans 16 amino acids. CDR1 is MNHEY, CDR2 SVGEGT, per germline. J was trimmed by 0 bases and V by 5 bases; bases with no gene match: 5. The DNA of the CDR3 is TGTGCCAGCAGTCGACTAGCGGGATCGTACCAAGAGACCCAGTACTTC. Translation: CASSRLAGSYQETQYF.

The chain combines TRBV5-5 with TRBJ1-4; D is possibly TRBD1 (5 bases). The germline V gene has CDR1 SGHKS and CDR2 YYEKEE (reference sequence). CDR3 size: 13 residues. The V end lost 6 bases, the J end lost 7 bases, and 13 bases lay between the germline ends. The CDR3 loop reads CASTNGGFEKLFF. The CDR3 DNA reads as TGTGCCAGCACGAATGGGGGTTTTGAAAAACTGTTTTTT.

The chain links TRBV7-2 to TRBJ2-2; weak D call: TRBD2 (6 bases). V lost 1 base, J lost 6 bases, and 9 bases lay in between. The CDR3 loop spans 14 amino acids. CDR1 is SGHTA, CDR2 FQGNSA, per germline. The CDR3 reads CASSLGGTAGELFF. CDR3 bases: TGTGCCAGCAGCTTAGGCGGGACGGCCGGGGAGCTGTTTTTT.

This rearrangement joins TRBV5-4 to TRBJ2-5, with D perhaps being TRBD1 or TRBD2 (6 bases each). CDR3 size: 13 residues. V gave up 6 bases and J gave up 7 bases, with 16 bases separating them. Germline CDR1 reads SGHNT; CDR2 reads YYREEE (reference sequence). The CDR3 reads CASTRTEGGTQYF. The DNA of the CDR3 is TGTGCCAGCACCAGGACAGAGGGAGGGACCCAGTACTTC.

V usage is TRBV5-6 and J usage is TRBJ1-1, with unresolved D. CDR3 length: 14 residues. The V and J ends lost 2 bases and 1 base respectively, with 9 bases between them. Germline CDR1 reads SGHDT; CDR2 reads YYEEEE. This CDR3 is CASSFRAGNTEAFF. The CDR3 DNA reads TGTGCCAGCAGCTTTCGGGCGGGGAACACTGAAGCTTTCTTT.

This clonotype has more than one count but fewer than ten. The chain uses TRBV6-5 and TRBJ2-3; D remains ambiguous. The CDR3 has 17 amino acids. V was clipped by 0 bases and J by 6 bases, with 19 bases between them. Looked up from germline, CDR1 is MNHEY and CDR2 is SVGAGI. The CDR3 region has the DNA TGTGCCAGCAGTTACTCGCTAGGGTTTAATGGTGACGATACGCAGTATTTT. As protein: CASSYSLGFNGDDTQYF.

This clonotype occurred many times. The V and J genes are TRBV4-3 and TRBJ1-2; 8 positions match TRBD1. The CDR3 spans 15 residues. The V and J ends lost 0 bases and 4 bases, in that order; junction bases with no gene match: 4. Germline-derived CDR1 and CDR2 are LGHNA and YSLEER. The CDR3 spells CASSQDPQGAYGYTF. The CDR3 DNA follows: TGCGCCAGCAGCCAAGATCCCCAGGGGGCCTATGGCTACACCTTC.

This clonotype was observed many times. The chain links TRBV18 to TRBJ1-2; 8 bases agree with TRBD1. V lost 4 bases, J lost 8 bases, and 6 bases stayed unmatched. CDR1 KGHSH and CDR2 LQKENI come from the germline V gene. This CDR3 is built from 13 residues. CDR3 sequence reads: CASSQGQAQGYTF. The CDR3, as DNA: TGTGCCAGCTCACAGGGACAGGCACAAGGCTACACCTTC.

This chain connects TRBV20-1 to TRBJ2-5; a possible D gene is TRBD2 (6 bases). Germline V gene lookup returns CDR1 DFQATT and CDR2 SNEGSKA (reference sequence). CDR3 size: 15 residues. Trimming left V 6 bases short and J 7 bases short, with 24 bases between. CDR3 residues: CSASSPSDYPRTQYF. CDR3 sequence (DNA): TGCAGTGCCAGCAGCCCCTCGGACTACCCAAGGACCCAGTACTTC.

The chain couples TRBV24-1 to TRBJ2-1, with TRBD2 identical over 10 bases. Germline V lookup: CDR1 KGHDR, CDR2 SFDVKD. The CDR3 extends over 18 amino acids. Germline trimming cut 9 bases from V and 7 bases from J; bases unmatched to any gene: 20. The CDR3, as DNA: TGTGCCACCTCCCCTCGGGGGAGAGGTAGCGGGGGGTCAAATGAGCAGTTCTTC. Protein sequence: CATSPRGRGSGGSNEQFF.

This clonotype was seen a few times. The CDR3 nucleotides read TGCAGCGCCGATACGGGGGGCACAGATACGCAGTATTTT. This gives the protein CSADTGGTDTQYF. V usage is TRBV29-1 and J usage is TRBJ2-3, with D maybe TRBD2 (6 bases). Per the germline V gene, CDR1 is SQVTM and CDR2 is ANQGSEA. V lost 7 bases and J 1 base, leaving 12 bases between the germline ends. The CDR3 consists of 13 residues.

This chain uses TRBV5-1 with TRBJ1-1; D is possibly TRBD1 (5 bases). Trimming cost V 4 bases and J 1 base, with 17 bases left between them. The CDR3 sequence is 16 residues long. CDR1 SGHRS and CDR2 YFSETQ come from the germline V gene. The CDR3 loop is CASSRWSGTWNTEAFF. The CDR3 coding sequence is TGCGCCAGCAGCCGCTGGTCCGGGACCTGGAACACTGAAGCTTTCTTT.

The genes are TRBV20-1 and TRBJ2-7, with 10 bases matching TRBD2. The trim removed 5 bases at V and 0 bases at J, leaving 10 bases unmatched. Germline V CDR1 and CDR2: DFQATT, SNEGSKA (reference sequence). The CDR3 is made up of 16 amino acids. The CDR3 loop reads CSAAPLAGDYSYEQYF. CDR3 in DNA: TGCAGTGCTGCCCCCCTAGCGGGGGATTACTCCTACGAGCAGTACTTC.